The 16 T cell receptor beta chains listed next were all sequenced from one sample in a study of graft-versus-host responses after intestinal transplantation (TCRdb year 2021). The protocol used for the library was the immunoSEQ multiplex PCR assay. TCRdb mirrors the immuneACCESS table, restricted to in-frame sequences. Some clones are absent from its copies; in checked studies, under half trace to an unresolved V gene, and the reason for the others is unknown. The sample has around 97,000 clones on record, 80% to 95% of them singletons. 0.95% to 1.5% of the sample comes from the top ten. Interpreted using the paper, the time point label stands for: cells obtained before transplantation from donor or recipient. What these receptors recognize is not known. The specimen comprised unstimulated CD8+ T cells sorted from spleen or lymph node cells, sampled before intestinal transplant. Receptors originate from a human donor who received an intestinal transplant.

CDR3 loop: CASSHAGTHTEAFF. CDR3 DNA: TGTGCCAGCAGCCATGCAGGGACGCACACTGAAGCTTTCTTT. The V gene is TRBV4-2, the J gene TRBJ1-1; TRBD1 might be the D (5 bases). The CDR3 extends over 14 amino acids. CDR1 is LGHNA, CDR2 YNFKEQ, per germline. V lost 3 bases to trimming and J lost 3 bases, with 11 bases between them.

This chain links TRBV4-1 with TRBJ1-6, with D tentatively TRBD1 (5 bases). Germline assignment: CDR1 MGHRA and CDR2 YSYEKL. The V end was cut by 3 bases, the J end by 7 bases, with 13 bases between. This CDR3 comprises 15 residues. The CDR3 region is CASSHPVGGNSPLHF. CDR3 in DNA: TGCGCCAGCAGCCACCCCGTGGGGGGGAATTCACCCCTCCACTTT.

The genes are TRBV25-1 and TRBJ2-7, with no clear D. Germline V gene sequence: CDR1 MGHDK, CDR2 SYGVNS. This CDR3 is 16 amino acids long. V lost 3 bases to trimming and J lost 3 bases, with 18 bases between them. The CDR3 protein is CASSEFTASGHYEQYF. The CDR3 DNA sequence: TGTGCCAGCAGTGAGTTTACAGCTTCCGGCCACTACGAGCAGTACTTC.

V and J are TRBV6-4 and TRBJ1-2; D remains unclear. Germline CDR1 is MRHNA and CDR2 is SNTAGT. There are 13 residues in the CDR3. V lost 3 bases to trimming and J lost 4 bases, with 9 bases between them. The CDR3 nucleotides read TGTGCCAGCAGTGATGGGATGGGCTATGGCTACACCTTC. It translates to CASSDGMGYGYTF.

The chain links TRBV11-2 to TRBJ2-1; D unclear. Trimming pared 0 bases from V and 4 bases from J, leaving 7 bases between. This CDR3 contains 14 residues. Per germline, CDR1 SGHAT and CDR2 FQNNGV. The DNA of the CDR3 is TGTGCCAGCAGCTTAGATCCGGTTTACAATGAGCAGTTCTTC. This encodes CASSLDPVYNEQFF.

The V call is TRBV14, the J call TRBJ2-7, with D possibly being TRBD1 (6 bases). This CDR3 is 14 amino acids long. V was shortened by 8 bases and J by 4 bases, with 18 bases between the two germline ends. Looked up from germline, CDR1 is SGHDN and CDR2 is FVKESK. CDR3 nucleotides: TGTGCCAGCCCCCCCCGGGACACCGGTTACGAGCAGTACTTC. Encoded protein: CASPPRDTGYEQYF. The complete variable domain, with remaining parts taken from reference TRBV14 and TRBJ2-7, reads EAGVTQFPSHSVIEKGQTVTLRCDPISGHDNLYWYRRVMGKEIKFLLHFVKESKQDESGMPNNRFLAERTGGTYSTLKVQPAELEDSGVYFCASPPRDTGYEQYFGPGTRLTVT.

This chain joins TRBV6-1 and TRBJ2-7; D is possibly TRBD2 (5 bases). There are 12 residues in the CDR3. V lost 3 bases and J lost 6, with 9 bases in between. Germline V CDR1 and CDR2: MNHNS, SASEGT. The CDR3 protein is CASSDGLGEQYF. CDR3 nucleotides: TGTGCCAGCAGTGACGGACTGGGCGAGCAGTACTTC.

The chain carries TRBV10-3 and TRBJ2-7; the D gene could be TRBD1 or TRBD2 (5 bases each). This CDR3 spans 15 amino acids. V was cut by 2 bases and J by 4 bases, with 15 bases left in between. Germline assignment: CDR1 ENHRY and CDR2 SYGVKD. The CDR3 reads CAISEPRDRGYEQYF. CDR3 DNA sequence: TGTGCCATCAGTGAGCCCAGGGATAGAGGGTACGAGCAGTACTTC.

J is TRBJ1-2 and V is TRBV29-1; a weak D match, TRBD1 (5 bases). The germline V gene has CDR1 SQVTM and CDR2 ANQGSEA. Trimming took off 7 bases at V and 6 bases at J, with 18 bases between the two ends. CDR3 length equals 13 residues. The CDR3 nucleotides read TGCAGCGCCGGCCTAACGAGGGGTGATGGCTACACCTTC. It encodes CSAGLTRGDGYTF.

This rearrangement joins TRBV27 to TRBJ1-2, with TRBD1 identical over 8 bases. Germline loops: CDR1 MNHEY, CDR2 SMNVEV (reference sequence). CDR3 length: 15 residues. With V trimmed by 6 bases and J by 8 bases, 14 bases remained unmatched. CDR3 protein: CASRARTGPTEGYTF. DNA of the CDR3: TGTGCCAGCAGAGCCCGGACAGGGCCCACTGAGGGCTACACCTTC.

The CDR3 coding sequence is TGCGCCAGCAGCCCGCGGACGTTACCTAACTATGGCTACACCTTC. Protein: CASSPRTLPNYGYTF. This chain links TRBV4-1 with TRBJ1-2; D is ambiguous. The germline CDR1 and CDR2 sequences are MGHRA and YSYEKL. The V and J ends lost 4 bases and 0 bases respectively, with 12 bases between them. CDR3 length: 15 amino acids.

In DNA form, the CDR3 reads TGTGCTAGTGGTTTATACAGTGGGAGCTCCTATAATTCACCCCTCCACTTT. It translates to CASGLYSGSSYNSPLHF. The chain recombines TRBV12-5 with TRBJ1-6, with D hard to call. CDR3 length: 17 residues. V was trimmed by 3 bases and J by 0 bases, leaving 12 bases between them. The V gene's germline CDR1 is LGHNT and CDR2 FRNRAP.

The chain uses TRBV6-5 and TRBJ2-7; tentative D call: TRBD1 (5 bases). CDR3 length: 13 amino acids. Germline V gives CDR1 MNHEY, CDR2 SVGAGI. Trimming removed 4 bases at V and 5 bases at J, with 12 bases between. This CDR3 reads CASSLSQVHEQYF. DNA of the CDR3: TGTGCCAGCAGTTTATCACAGGTCCACGAGCAGTACTTC.

The J gene is TRBJ1-3, the V gene TRBV7-8; D is unclear. Trimming shortened V by 5 bases and J by 0 bases, and 8 bases separated the two germline ends. The CDR3 has 14 residues. Germline lookup yields CDR1 SGHVS and CDR2 FQNEAQ. CDR3 nucleotides: TGTGCCAGCAGCCCAGAAATCTCTGGAAACACCATATATTTT. As protein: CASSPEISGNTIYF. Drawing the rest from reference TRBV7-8 and TRBJ1-3, the complete variable domain is GAGVSQSPRYKVAKRGQDVALRCDPISGHVSLFWYQQALGQGPEFLTYFQNEAQLDKSGLPSDRFFAERPEGSVSTLKIQRTQQEDSAVYLCASSPEISGNTIYFGEGSWLTVV.

This clone showed up just a few times. The CDR3 DNA reads TGCGCCAGCAGTCCCATTCAGGGGGATCATAATTCACCCCTCCACTTT. It encodes CASSPIQGDHNSPLHF. The chain links TRBV4-1 to TRBJ1-6; 7 positions agree with TRBD1. Unmatched junction bases numbered 10, after V lost 6 bases and J lost 5 bases. The CDR3 spans 16 residues. Germline loops: CDR1 MGHRA, CDR2 YSYEKL.

The CDR3 sequence: CASSQDGDRLGYGYTF. The CDR3 nucleotides are TGCGCCAGCAGCCAAGATGGGGACCGCCTAGGCTATGGCTACACCTTC. V gene TRBV4-1 combines with J gene TRBJ1-2, with a tentative D call TRBD1 (5 bases). Trimming took 0 bases from V and 4 from J, leaving 15 bases between them. CDR3 length: 16 residues. Germline V gene sequence: CDR1 MGHRA, CDR2 YSYEKL.